These 18 T cell receptor beta chains originate from one sample sequenced in a study of blood T cell repertoires in COVID-19. Here immunoSEQ multiplex PCR was the method, and the copy in TCRdb shows in-frame clones only, minus some. The data contain around 160,000 clones, 81% of them singletons. The material sequenced was peripheral blood. The receptors were sampled from a man in his sixties with active or convalescent COVID-19.

This clone was counted between two and nine times. The same CDR3 arises from other DNA sequences in this sample as well. V gene TRBV3-1 (or the pseudogene TRBV3-2) combines with J gene TRBJ1-5, with D unresolved. Germline loops: CDR1 LGHDT, CDR2 YNNKEL (reference sequence). Trimming removed 3 bases at V and 7 bases at J, with 13 bases between. CDR3 length: 14 residues. In nucleotides, the CDR3 is TGTGCCAGCAGCCAGGGTTCAGGAAACCAGCCCCAGCATTTT. It encodes CASSQGSGNQPQHF.

The V gene is TRBV7-2, the J gene TRBJ2-1, with TRBD2 identical over 10 bases. Germline V gene data show CDR1 as SGHTA and CDR2 as FQGNSA. The CDR3 sequence is 16 residues long. The ends lost 7 bases at V and 3 bases at J; junction bases unmatched: 9. CDR3 in amino acids: CASKEVAGGLYNEQFF. CDR3 bases: TGTGCCAGCAAAGAGGTAGCGGGGGGCCTCTACAATGAGCAGTTCTTC.

The chain joins TRBV2 to TRBJ2-5, with D unclear. This CDR3 has 12 residues. V lost 6 bases, J lost 2 bases, and 7 bases lay in between. CDR1 and CDR2 from the germline V gene are SNHLY and FYNNEI. The CDR3 loop reads CASRPQQETQYF. Written as DNA, the CDR3 is TGTGCCAGCAGGCCTCAGCAAGAGACCCAGTACTTC.

This rearrangement joins TRBV6-2 or TRBV6-3 to TRBJ2-3, with 7 bases lining up with TRBD2. The V gene end was trimmed by 2 bases and the J gene end by 5 bases; junction bases not matched to a gene: 16. The CDR3 spans 18 residues. Germline CDR1 reads MNHEY; CDR2 reads SVGEGT. This CDR3 reads CASSYRASSGKFLDTQYF. CDR3 DNA: TGTGCCAGCAGTTACAGGGCCTCAAGCGGGAAATTTTTAGATACGCAGTATTTT.

The chain has TRBV10-2 and TRBJ1-1; the D gene is possibly TRBD1 (5 bases). Per germline, CDR1 WSHSY and CDR2 SAAADI. This CDR3 is built from 17 residues. Trimming took 0 bases from V and 0 from J, leaving 14 bases between them. Here the CDR3 reads CASSESRTTAMNTEAFF. The CDR3 DNA follows: TGCGCCAGCAGTGAGTCCCGAACGACAGCGATGAACACTGAAGCTTTCTTT.

The genes are TRBV3-1 (or the pseudogene TRBV3-2) and TRBJ2-7, with TRBD1 identical over 8 bases. V trimming: 5 bases; J trimming: 5 bases; junction bases outside the gene matches: 14. This CDR3 has 16 amino acids. Germline CDR1 reads LGHDT; CDR2 reads YNNKEL (reference sequence). Here the CDR3 DNA reads TGTGCCAGCAGCGACCCCAGGGGGCAAGGAGGGAACGAGCAGTACTTC. Translating gives CASSDPRGQGGNEQYF.

This clone was recorded once. The chain couples TRBV19 to TRBJ2-1, with 7 bases fitting TRBD1. The germline V gene encodes CDR1 LNHDA and CDR2 SQIVND (reference sequence). V lost 4 bases and J lost 10; bases outside the gene matches: 10. This CDR3 comprises 14 residues. In nucleotides, the CDR3 is TGTGCCAGTAGTACCCGACAGGGTGGAAGGGAGCAGTTCTTC. Amino acids: CASSTRQGGREQFF.

This clone showed up just a few times. The chain couples TRBV6-1 to TRBJ1-5, with 9 nucleotides matching TRBD1. This CDR3 is 16 amino acids long. The J segment lost 6 bases and the V segment lost 4 bases, leaving 10 bases of the junction unmatched. Germline values: CDR1 MNHNS, CDR2 SASEGT. DNA for the CDR3: TGTGCCAGCAGTGGAATTTACCGGGACAGGGTTCAGCCCCAGCATTTT. The encoded protein is CASSGIYRDRVQPQHF.

The genes are TRBV3-1 (or the pseudogene TRBV3-2) and TRBJ2-7; TRBD1 matches at 10 bases. V dropped 1 base and J dropped 6; count of bases not matched to a gene: 6. The CDR3 runs to 15 residues. CDR1 is LGHDT, CDR2 YNNKEL, per germline (reference sequence). CDR3 region: CASSQAGTGVREQYF. Here the CDR3 DNA reads TGTGCCAGCAGCCAAGCCGGGACAGGGGTTCGCGAGCAGTACTTC.

The chain combines TRBV29-1 with TRBJ2-5; 9 bases are a match to TRBD1. V was clipped by 2 bases and J by 7 bases; unmatched bases: 8. This CDR3 comprises 14 residues. Germline CDR1 reads SQVTM; CDR2 reads ANQGSEA. The CDR3 sequence: CSVEPPGQGGTQYF. The CDR3 DNA sequence: TGCAGCGTTGAACCTCCGGGACAGGGTGGGACCCAGTACTTC.

V usage is TRBV24-1 and J usage is TRBJ2-1; 8 bases line up with TRBD1. J gave up 0 bases and V 6 bases, and 0 bases lay outside the gene matches. The CDR3 loop spans 14 amino acids. CDR1 and CDR2 from the germline V gene are KGHDR and SFDVKD. The CDR3 coding sequence is TGTGCCACCAGTACAGGGGGCTCCTACAATGAGCAGTTCTTC. As protein: CATSTGGSYNEQFF.

The V call is TRBV11-2, the J call TRBJ2-2, with a tentative D call TRBD1 (5 bases). The CDR3 has 14 amino acids. Per the germline V gene, CDR1 is SGHAT and CDR2 is FQNNGV. V gave up 6 bases and J gave up 1 base, with 9 bases separating them. DNA of the CDR3: TGTGCCAGCAGGACCGGACAGAACACCGGGGAGCTGTTTTTT. Encoded protein: CASRTGQNTGELFF. Combining the CDR3 with reference TRBV11-2 and TRBJ2-2 gives the whole variable domain EAGVAQSPRYKIIEKRQSVAFWCNPISGHATLYWYQQILGQGPKLLIQFQNNGVVDDSQLPKDRFSAERLKGVDSTLKIQPAKLEDSAVYLCASRTGQNTGELFFGEGSRLTVL.

The chain couples TRBV11-2 to TRBJ2-7; 11 bases agree with TRBD2. V lost 3 bases, J lost 4 bases, and 8 bases stayed unmatched. Germline V gene sequence: CDR1 SGHAT, CDR2 FQNNGV. This CDR3 comprises 16 residues. The CDR3 region has the DNA TGTGCCAGCAGCTTGGGTATAGCGGGAGGGCGTTACGAGCAGTACTTC. Translated: CASSLGIAGGRYEQYF.

The chain links TRBV6-6 to TRBJ1-3; TRBD1 might be the D (6 bases). Germline V gene lookup returns CDR1 MNHNY and CDR2 SVGAGI (reference sequence). The CDR3 has 14 residues. V lost 6 bases and J lost 0, with 9 bases in between. This CDR3 is CASRQGSSGNTIYF. The CDR3 region has the DNA TGTGCCAGCAGGCAGGGGAGCTCTGGAAACACCATATATTTT.

The rearrangement uses TRBV7-9 and TRBJ1-2, with D possibly being TRBD1 (6 bases). The CDR3 consists of 12 residues. V lost 6 bases and J 8 bases, leaving 13 bases between the germline ends. CDR1 SEHNR and CDR2 FQNEAQ come from the germline V gene (reference sequence). The CDR3 region has the DNA TGTGCCAGCAGTCGTGACAGGCGCGGCTACACCTTC. Translation gives CASSRDRRGYTF.

This chain links TRBV5-5 with TRBJ2-1; no clear D. The CDR3 has 11 residues. Trimming removed 4 bases from V and 7 bases from J, with 6 bases in between. Germline CDR1 and CDR2: SGHKS and YYEKEE (reference sequence). This CDR3 reads CASSKENEQFF. CDR3 bases: TGTGCCAGCAGCAAGGAGAATGAGCAGTTCTTC.

V is TRBV5-4 and J is TRBJ1-2; 7 bases map to TRBD1. V trimming: 5 bases; J trimming: 4 bases; junction bases outside the gene matches: 8. The CDR3 runs to 14 residues. The germline V gene has CDR1 SGHNT and CDR2 YYREEE (reference sequence). For the CDR3, the DNA is TGTGCCAGCAGTGCTGACAGGGCGGGCTATGGCTACACCTTC. Protein: CASSADRAGYGYTF.

This clone was counted only a few times. The CDR3 sequence is CSVLGTGNQPQHF. CDR3 bases: TGCAGCGTCCTGGGGACAGGGAATCAGCCCCAGCATTTT. The chain has TRBV29-1 and TRBJ1-5, with 9 positions matching TRBD1. The J segment lost 4 bases and the V segment lost 6 bases, leaving 4 bases of the junction unmatched. Germline CDR1 reads SQVTM; CDR2 reads ANQGSEA. The CDR3 consists of 13 residues. Together with reference TRBV29-1 and TRBJ1-5, the CDR3 gives the full variable domain: SAVISQKPSRDICQRGTSLTIQCQVDSQVTMMFWYRQQPGQSLTLIATANQGSEATYESGFVIDKFPISRPNLTFSTLTVSNMSPEDSSIYLCSVLGTGNQPQHFGDGTRLSIL.